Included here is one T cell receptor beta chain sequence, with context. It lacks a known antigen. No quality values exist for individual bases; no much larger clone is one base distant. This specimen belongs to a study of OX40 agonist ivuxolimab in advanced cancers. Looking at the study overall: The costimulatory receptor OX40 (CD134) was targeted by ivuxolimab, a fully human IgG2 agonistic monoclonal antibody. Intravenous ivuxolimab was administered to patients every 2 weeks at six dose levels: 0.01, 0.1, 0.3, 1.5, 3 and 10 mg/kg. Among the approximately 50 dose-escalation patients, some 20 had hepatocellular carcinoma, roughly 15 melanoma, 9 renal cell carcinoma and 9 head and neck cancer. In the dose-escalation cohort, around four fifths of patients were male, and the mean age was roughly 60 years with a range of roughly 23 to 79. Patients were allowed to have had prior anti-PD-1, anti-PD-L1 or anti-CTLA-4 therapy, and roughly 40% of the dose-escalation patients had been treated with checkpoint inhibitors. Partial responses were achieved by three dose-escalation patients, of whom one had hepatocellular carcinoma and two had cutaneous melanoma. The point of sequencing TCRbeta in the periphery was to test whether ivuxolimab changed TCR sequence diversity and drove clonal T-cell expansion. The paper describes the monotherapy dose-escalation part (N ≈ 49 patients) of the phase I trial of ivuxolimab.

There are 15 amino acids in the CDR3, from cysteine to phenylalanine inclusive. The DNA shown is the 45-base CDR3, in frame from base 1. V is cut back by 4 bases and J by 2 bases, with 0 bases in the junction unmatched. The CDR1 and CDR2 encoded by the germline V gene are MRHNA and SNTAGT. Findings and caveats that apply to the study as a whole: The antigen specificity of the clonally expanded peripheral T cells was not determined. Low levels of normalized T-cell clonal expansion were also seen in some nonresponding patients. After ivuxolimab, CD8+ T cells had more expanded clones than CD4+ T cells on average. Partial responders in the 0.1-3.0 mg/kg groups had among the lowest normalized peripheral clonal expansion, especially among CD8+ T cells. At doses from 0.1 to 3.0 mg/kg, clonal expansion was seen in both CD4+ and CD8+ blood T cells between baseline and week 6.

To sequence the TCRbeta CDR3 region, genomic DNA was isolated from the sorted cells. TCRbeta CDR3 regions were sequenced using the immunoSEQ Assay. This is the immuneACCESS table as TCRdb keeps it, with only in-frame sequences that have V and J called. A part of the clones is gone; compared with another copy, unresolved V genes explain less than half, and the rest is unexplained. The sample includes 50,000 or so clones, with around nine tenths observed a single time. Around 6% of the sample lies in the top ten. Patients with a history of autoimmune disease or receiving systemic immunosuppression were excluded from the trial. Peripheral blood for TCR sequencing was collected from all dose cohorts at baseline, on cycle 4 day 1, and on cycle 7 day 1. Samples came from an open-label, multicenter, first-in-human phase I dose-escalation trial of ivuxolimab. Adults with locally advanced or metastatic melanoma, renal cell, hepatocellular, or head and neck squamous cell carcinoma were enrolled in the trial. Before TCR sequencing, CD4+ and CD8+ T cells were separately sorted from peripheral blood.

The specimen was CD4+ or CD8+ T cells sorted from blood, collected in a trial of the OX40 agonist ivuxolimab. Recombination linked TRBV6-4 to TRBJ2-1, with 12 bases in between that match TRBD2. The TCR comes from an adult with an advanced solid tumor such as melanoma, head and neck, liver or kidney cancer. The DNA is TGTGCCAGCAGTGGGACTAGCGGGGCCTACAATGAGCAGTTCTTC. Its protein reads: CASSGTSGAYNEQFF.